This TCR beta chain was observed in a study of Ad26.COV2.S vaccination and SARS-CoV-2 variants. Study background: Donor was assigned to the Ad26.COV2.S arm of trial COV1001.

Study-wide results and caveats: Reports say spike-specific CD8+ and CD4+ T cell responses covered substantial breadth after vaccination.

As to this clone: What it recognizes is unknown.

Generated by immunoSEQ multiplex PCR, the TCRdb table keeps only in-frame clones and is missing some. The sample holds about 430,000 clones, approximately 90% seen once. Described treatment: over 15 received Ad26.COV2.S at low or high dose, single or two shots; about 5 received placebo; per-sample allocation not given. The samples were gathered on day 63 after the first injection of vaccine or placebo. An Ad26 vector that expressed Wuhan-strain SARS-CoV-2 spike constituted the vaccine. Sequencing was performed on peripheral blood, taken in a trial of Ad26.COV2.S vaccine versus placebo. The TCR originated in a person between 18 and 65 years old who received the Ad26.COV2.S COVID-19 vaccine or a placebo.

The CDR3 reads CASSPSWVGTEAFF. CDR3 bases: TGCGCCAGCAGCCCCTCGTGGGTGGGCACTGAAGCTTTCTTT. V is TRBV4-3 and J is TRBJ1-1, with D hard to call. Germline loops: CDR1 LGHNA, CDR2 YSLEER. V dropped 4 bases and J dropped 4 bases, with 13 bases sitting between them. The length of the CDR3 is 14 residues.